This TCR beta chain was recorded in a study of blood T cell repertoires in COVID-19. Study-level background: Spain, Italy and the United States supplied samples that represented acute and convalescent COVID-19. From T cells, B-cell-depleted T cells, or PBMCs came the material, which was cDNA or gDNA.

The germline V gene has CDR1 LNHDA and CDR2 SQIVND (reference sequence). V dropped 9 bases and J dropped 2 bases, with 4 bases sitting between them. The CDR3 is made up of 10 amino acids. TCRdb's copy holds only in-frame clones and misses some; the assay was immunoSEQ multiplex PCR. Of around 150,000 clones listed, approximately 86% are singletons. This clone has a single count. The sample was peripheral blood. V and J are TRBV19 and TRBJ2-5; no clear D. The source of this sequence is a man in his 70s with acute or convalescent COVID-19. CDR3 nucleotide sequence: TGTGCCAGCGAGCAAGAGACCCAGTACTTC. Amino acids: CASEQETQYF.